These T cell receptor beta chains were read from a single sample in a study of T cell repertoires in cytomegalovirus infection. Each CDR3 protein gets one entry after TCRdb re-called the reads with MiXCR. The sample contains a few hundred thousand distinct CDR3 sequences, more than 9% of which appear only once. The sequenced sample consisted of PBMCs. Every receptor here comes from a human donor in good health (CMV status not recorded). Some clones in this sample may be carry-over from other donors' samples. CDR3s include the opening cysteine and the closing phenylalanine or tryptophan. Each record gives: clone size, CDR3 length, D gene, V gene, J gene, CDR3 protein, CDR3 DNA. A D gene is named only where the DNA matches it firmly. Only some rows state a clone size, as once, few, many or a class for expanded clones.

-	14	TRBD1	TRBV20-1	TRBJ1-2	CSAKTSGTGDGYTF	TGCAGTGCTAAAACCTCCGGGACAGGAGATGGCTACACCTTC
many	14	-	TRBV19	TRBJ1-1	CASSSGAWGTEAFF	TGTGCCAGTAGTTCGGGGGCATGGGGCACTGAAGCTTTCTTT
many	19	TRBD2	TRBV7-2	TRBJ2-5	CASSLVGGGTSGRSETQYF	TGTGCCAGCAGCTTAGTGGGGGGGGGGACTAGCGGGAGATCAGAGACCCAGTACTTC
few	14	-	TRBV7-9	TRBJ2-3	CASRKGQGTDTQYF	TGTGCCAGCAGGAAAGGTCAGGGCACAGATACGCAGTATTTT
-	15	-	TRBV29-1	TRBJ2-3	CSVWRRGEGTDTQYF	TGCAGCGTCTGGCGGAGGGGCGAAGGCACAGATACGCAGTATTTT
-	16	-	TRBV4-3	TRBJ2-2	CASSRGFTGLAGELFF	TGCGCCAGCAGCCGAGGTTTTACAGGGCTGGCCGGGGAGCTGTTTTTT
many	17	-	TRBV5-6	TRBJ2-7	CASNKGVAEARYYEQYF	TGTGCCAGCAATAAGGGGGTCGCGGAGGCTAGATACTACGAGCAGTACTTC
-	15	TRBD1	TRBV7-2	TRBJ1-2	CASSPPGQGAGGYTF	TGTGCCAGCAGCCCCCCGGGACAGGGAGCAGGGGGCTACACCTTC
-	14	-	TRBV20-1	TRBJ2-3	CSAWTGTDTDTQYF	TGCAGTGCGTGGACCGGGACCGACACAGATACGCAGTATTTT
many	14	-	TRBV10-2	TRBJ2-7	CASSESTGSYEQYF	TGCGCCAGCAGTGAGTCAACAGGTTCCTACGAGCAGTACTTC
-	17	TRBD1	TRBV4-1	TRBJ1-4	CASSPTMGQAGNEKLFF	TGCGCCAGCAGCCCAACTATGGGACAGGCGGGTAATGAAAAACTGTTTTTT
once	15	-	TRBV2	TRBJ2-7	CASSKGTLGAYEQYF	TGTGCCAGCAGTAAAGGTACCTTGGGCGCCTACGAGCAGTACTTC
-	13	TRBD2	TRBV20-1	TRBJ2-7	CSAQPGGNYEQYF	TGCAGTGCGCAGCCGGGGGGTAACTACGAGCAGTACTTC